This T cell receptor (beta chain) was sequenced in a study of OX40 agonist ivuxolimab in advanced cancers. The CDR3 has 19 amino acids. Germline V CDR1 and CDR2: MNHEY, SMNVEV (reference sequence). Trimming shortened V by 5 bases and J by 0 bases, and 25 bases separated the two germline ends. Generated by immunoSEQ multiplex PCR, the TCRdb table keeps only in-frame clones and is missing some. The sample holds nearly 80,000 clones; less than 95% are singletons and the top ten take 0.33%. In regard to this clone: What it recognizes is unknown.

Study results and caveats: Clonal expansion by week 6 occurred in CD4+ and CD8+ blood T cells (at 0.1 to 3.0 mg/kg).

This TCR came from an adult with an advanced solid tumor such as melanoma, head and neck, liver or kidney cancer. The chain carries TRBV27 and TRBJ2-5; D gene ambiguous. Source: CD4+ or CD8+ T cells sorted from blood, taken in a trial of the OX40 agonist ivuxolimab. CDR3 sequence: CASSPFSPRGFSYQETQYF. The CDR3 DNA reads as TGTGCCAGCAGTCCTTTCAGCCCGCGCGGATTCTCGTACCAAGAGACCCAGTACTTC.